This TCR beta chain came from a study of blood T cell repertoires in COVID-19. Method: immunoSEQ multiplex PCR; TCRdb's copy keeps in-frame clones and lacks some. The data hold about 300,000 clones, with roughly 91% observed a single time. CDR1 SGHNT and CDR2 YYREEE come from the germline V gene (reference sequence). The J segment lost 4 bases and the V segment lost 0 bases, leaving 6 bases of the junction unmatched. CDR3 size: 15 residues. Sequenced input: peripheral blood. The rearrangement links TRBV5-4 to TRBJ2-5; 7 bases are a match to TRBD2. The receptor comes from a woman younger than 45 with COVID-19, enrolled during active disease. CDR3 region: CASSLAGTTGETQYF. As DNA, the CDR3 is TGTGCCAGCAGCTTGGCTGGGACTACAGGAGAGACCCAGTACTTC.